This T cell receptor beta chain comes out of a study of blood T cell repertoires in COVID-19 (TCRdb year 2020). Turning to the overall study: Samples from collaborators originated in the United States, Italy and Spain and spanned both the acute and convalescent phases of COVID-19. Samples were obtained from the ongoing ImmuneRACE study (first 160 participants) and from over a thousand subjects provided by 6 global collaborators. Deeply sampled blood TCRbeta repertoires from subjects exposed to, actively infected with, or recovered from COVID-19 were included in the dataset. Where available, HLA class I and class II types were taken from metadata supplied by the sample provider and were not determined by assay-based typing. The material from the prospective study consisted of cDNA or gDNA derived from T cells, B-cell-depleted T cells, or PBMCs. The sample metadata nearly always contained a de-identified subject ID, COVID-19 status, age in years and sex. A freely available public database, intended as a resource for researchers studying the immune response to SARS-CoV-2, is where the repertoires were released. The study at large found these results: How much clinical and demographic metadata was included differed by source and by participant, and the metadata was provided uncurated.

TCRbeta CDR3 regions were amplified from genomic DNA by means of the immunoSEQ Assay, a bias-controlled multiplex PCR. Processing in the source paper ran as follows. The number of nucleated cells in each sample was estimated by amplification of reference gene primers within the assay. Sequence reads were collapsed and filtered to measure the absolute abundance of every unique TCRbeta CDR3 rearrangement. For each sample, productive Simpson clonality was calculated by taking the square root of Simpson's diversity index across productive rearrangements. TCRdb took this table from immuneACCESS and kept in-frame rearrangements with V and J called. Such tables lack part of the clones; where checked against another copy, unresolved V genes explain under half of the gap, and the rest is unexplained. Clone size and the V and J calls come from that table; the DNA yielded D and trimming. This sample gives 120,000 or so clones in total; around 76% of them show up just once. Clones ranked in the top ten supply roughly 5.5% of the sample.

Each collaborating institution followed its own protocols to collect whole blood in K2EDTA tubes. For TCRbeta analysis, collaborators shipped samples in one of three forms: frozen whole blood, isolated PBMCs, or DNA extracted from either of those sample types. V trim: 0 bases; J trim: 2 bases; unmatched bases: 6. Via the germline V gene, CDR1 is SGDLS and CDR2 YYNGEE. The CDR3 runs 16 amino acids, cysteine and phenylalanine included. Solely the CDR3 DNA is kept, with 48 bases framed from the first base. As for this clone: The antigen it recognizes is unknown. Base-call qualities are not available, and no considerably larger clone is one nucleotide away.

The chain links TRBV9 with TRBJ2-3; 7 bases in the junction line up with TRBD2. This TCR was recovered from a man aged 60 to 69 with acute or convalescent COVID-19. The specimen sequenced was peripheral blood. The CDR3 reads as follows: CASSVVLASNTDTQYF. The DNA sequence follows: TGTGCCAGCAGCGTAGTACTAGCGAGTAACACAGATACGCAGTATTTT.